This TCR beta chain was found in a study of T cell repertoires in cytomegalovirus infection. Study details: It was the public TCR beta signatures that indicated both CMV infection and matching HLA type. General study points: Identification of carriers of CMV plus the relevant HLA was performed using cumulative public TCR beta family frequency. HLA-C-restricted CMV-specific TCR beta clonotypes prevailed in the ex vivo response.

Germline CDR1 reads SNHLY; CDR2 reads FYNNEI. V lost 7 bases, J lost 4 bases, and 4 bases stayed unmatched. The CDR3 runs 13 residues. One entry per CDR3 protein, called by TCRdb with MiXCR from the reads. Found here are about 570,000 distinct CDR3 sequences, around two fifths of them singletons; the top ten hold more than 40%. As for this clonotype: No antigen is known for it.

This sequence was found in a human donor in good health (CMV status not recorded). Some clones in this sample may be carry-over from other donors' samples. This specimen was cultured PBMCs, taken from culture after CMV antigen stimulation. V usage is TRBV2 and J usage is TRBJ2-7; 10 nucleotides line up with TRBD1. In nucleotides, the CDR3 is TGTGCCAGCACCGGGGACAGGGGTTACGAGCAGTACTTC. Protein sequence: CASTGDRGYEQYF.